This section outlines one T cell receptor beta chain sequence together with its context. Sequencing was performed with immunoSEQ multiplex PCR; in TCRdb, only in-frame clones are kept and a portion is missing. Of approximately 11,000 clones listed, approximately 94% were seen once; the top ten hold around 7.1%. The sample is drawn from a study of technical replicates of blood from several donors. The germline V gene has CDR1 SGHTA and CDR2 FQGNSA. The V gene lost 8 bases and the J gene lost 0 bases, with 14 bases spanning the gap. The CDR3 extends over 15 amino acids. This clonotype was sampled from a human donor in good health. The chain has TRBV7-2 and TRBJ2-1; D perhaps matches TRBD1 (5 bases). Sequenced input: PBMCs. CDR3 nucleotide sequence: TGTGCCAGCCCTCTAGACAGTAGCTCCTACAATGAGCAGTTCTTC. Amino acid sequence: CASPLDSSSYNEQFF.